This T cell receptor beta chain was sequenced during a study of blood T cell repertoires in COVID-19. Across the whole study: Acute-phase and convalescent COVID-19 samples originated in the United States, Italy and Spain. PBMCs, B-cell-depleted T cells, or T cells were the source of the cDNA or gDNA that made up the material.

The germline CDR1 and CDR2 sequences are SGHRS and YFSETQ. This CDR3 has 14 residues. The V gene lost 1 base and the J gene lost 4 bases, with 10 bases spanning the gap. Source study methods: Estimates of nucleated cell counts were drawn from the amplification of reference gene primers. Assay used: immunoSEQ multiplex PCR; TCRdb lists only in-frame clones, some missing. Clone size and the V and J calls come from that table; the DNA yielded D and trimming. The sample holds about 200,000 clones, more than 85% seen once. The chain links TRBV5-1 to TRBJ2-3; no reliable D call. Sequencing was carried out using peripheral blood. This TCR came from a man between 40 and 49 years old with active or convalescent COVID-19. The CDR3 reads CASSLSSGSDTQYF. In DNA form, the CDR3 reads TGCGCCAGCAGCTTGAGCTCAGGCTCAGATACGCAGTATTTT.